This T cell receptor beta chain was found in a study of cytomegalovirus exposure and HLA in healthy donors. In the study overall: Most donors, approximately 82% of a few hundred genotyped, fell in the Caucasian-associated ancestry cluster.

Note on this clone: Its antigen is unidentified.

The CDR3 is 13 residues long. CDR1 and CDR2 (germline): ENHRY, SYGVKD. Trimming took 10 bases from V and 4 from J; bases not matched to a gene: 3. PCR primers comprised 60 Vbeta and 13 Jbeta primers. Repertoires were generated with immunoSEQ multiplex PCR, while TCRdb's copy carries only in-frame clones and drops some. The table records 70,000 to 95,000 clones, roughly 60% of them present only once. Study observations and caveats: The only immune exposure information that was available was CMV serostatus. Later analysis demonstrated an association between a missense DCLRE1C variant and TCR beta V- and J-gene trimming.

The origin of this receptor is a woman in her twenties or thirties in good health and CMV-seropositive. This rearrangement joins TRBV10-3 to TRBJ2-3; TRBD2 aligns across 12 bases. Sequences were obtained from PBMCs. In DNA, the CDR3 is TGTGCCACTAGCGGGGGGGCGGCAGATACGCAGTATTTT. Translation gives CATSGGAADTQYF.